This T cell receptor (beta chain) was identified in a study of OX40 agonist ivuxolimab in advanced cancers. The overall study: Aged roughly 23 to 80 with a mean of approximately 60 years, they were approximately 80% male. Partial responses were observed in three patients, of whom one had hepatocellular carcinoma and two had cutaneous melanoma.

Germline CDR1 reads LNHNV; CDR2 reads YYDKDF (reference sequence). The CDR3 contains 13 residues. Profiled with immunoSEQ multiplex PCR; TCRdb holds only in-frame clones, not every one. The repertoire consists of more than 30,000 clones, with approximately 89% occurring once and the leading ten covering under 30%. This clone was counted a few times. Antigen specificity is unknown. The junction departs from the called germline gene at one end, perhaps through a read error. Study observations and caveats: At 0.1 to 3.0 mg/kg and by week 6, CD4+ and CD8+ T cells in the blood had expanded clonally.

The chain recombines TRBV15 with TRBJ2-7; perhaps TRBD1 as D (8 bases). This clonotype was obtained from an adult with an advanced solid tumor such as melanoma, head and neck, liver or kidney cancer. The specimen was CD4+ or CD8+ T cells sorted from blood, collected in a trial of the OX40 agonist ivuxolimab. CDR3 bases: TGTGCCACCAGCAGAGATTTAACAGGGGGGGTCCAGTTC. Its translation: CATSRDLTGGVQF.